The 21 T cell receptor beta chains presented below share a single source sample, sequenced in a study of technical replicates of blood from a handful of donors. Using immunoSEQ multiplex PCR, the repertoire was profiled, and TCRdb retains in-frame clones only, with some absent. The sample holds about 80,000 clones, 93% seen once. The specimen sequenced was T cells isolated from PBMCs. All receptors derive from a human donor in good health.

V and J are TRBV28 and TRBJ1-2; D is perhaps TRBD1 (6 bases). Trimming removed 4 bases at V and 9 bases at J, with 18 bases between. Germline-derived CDR1 and CDR2 are MDHEN and SYDVKM. The CDR3 has 14 amino acids. The CDR3 here is CASSSIRGVDSYTF. The CDR3 DNA reads TGTGCCAGCAGTTCGATCAGGGGAGTGGATAGCTACACCTTC.

This sequence joins TRBV27 and TRBJ1-1; D ambiguous. The CDR3 runs 12 residues. Germline lookup yields CDR1 MNHEY and CDR2 SMNVEV (reference sequence). V was shortened by 4 bases and J by 5 bases, with 8 bases between the two germline ends. The CDR3, as DNA: TGTGCCAGCAGTTCAGGAAGAACTGAAGCTTTCTTT. Translation: CASSSGRTEAFF.

The rearrangement joins TRBV13 to TRBJ2-3; 15 nucleotides align to TRBD2. This CDR3 contains 18 residues. From germline, CDR1 is PRHDT and CDR2 FYEKMQ (reference sequence). The trim removed 2 bases at V and 2 bases at J, leaving 5 bases unmatched. CDR3 in DNA: TGTGCCAGCAGCTTAACGGGACTAGCGGGAGGATCCACAGATACGCAGTATTTT. Residues: CASSLTGLAGGSTDTQYF.

The genes are TRBV30 and TRBJ2-7, with D possibly TRBD1 on 5 matching bases. Between the trimmed V and J ends, which lost 2 bases and 5 bases, there was a span of 10 bases. Germline V lookup: CDR1 GTSNPN, CDR2 SVGIG (reference sequence). This CDR3 contains 12 residues. CDR3 nucleotide sequence: TGTGCCTGGAGTCAGGGATTAGACGAGCAGTACTTC. Its protein product is CAWSQGLDEQYF.

The gene calls are TRBV28 and TRBJ1-2; possibly TRBD1 for D (6 bases). The CDR3 has 14 residues. Germline CDR1 and CDR2: MDHEN and SYDVKM. The V gene lost 5 bases and the J gene lost 4 bases, with 14 bases spanning the gap. The CDR3 loop reads CASSITGSGYGYTF. The CDR3 DNA sequence: TGTGCCAGCAGTATTACAGGGTCGGGCTATGGCTACACCTTC.

The V gene is TRBV12-5, the J gene TRBJ2-1, with 11 bases matching TRBD2. V trimming: 5 bases; J trimming: 2 bases; junction bases outside the gene matches: 5. Germline loops: CDR1 LGHNT, CDR2 FRNRAP. The CDR3 contains 16 residues. The CDR3: CASGRNSGRAYNEQFF. The DNA of the CDR3 is TGTGCTAGTGGTCGAAATAGCGGGAGGGCCTACAATGAGCAGTTCTTC.

V is TRBV28 and J is TRBJ2-7, with TRBD1 identical over 8 bases. V lost 2 bases, J lost 4 bases, and 10 bases stayed unmatched. In germline, CDR1 is MDHEN, CDR2 SYDVKM. The CDR3 runs to 16 residues. Written as DNA, the CDR3 is TGTGCCAGCAGTTTAGGGACAGGTATTTCTATTTACGAGCAGTACTTC. Translating it yields CASSLGTGISIYEQYF.

The chain combines TRBV13 with TRBJ2-7, with TRBD1 matching over 8 bases. Germline lookup yields CDR1 PRHDT and CDR2 FYEKMQ (reference sequence). Trimming cost V 0 bases and J 3 bases; bases outside gene matches: 7. This CDR3 has 16 residues. The CDR3 sequence is CASSLGGQEPIYEQYF. The CDR3 DNA is TGTGCCAGCAGCTTAGGGGGACAGGAACCTATCTACGAGCAGTACTTC.

As DNA, the CDR3 is TGTGCCAGCAGTACTCCCGGGACACCTTACGAGCAGTACTTC. Translating it yields CASSTPGTPYEQYF. The V and J genes are TRBV7-9 and TRBJ2-7; D may be TRBD1 (6 bases). The CDR3 runs to 14 residues. Germline lookup yields CDR1 SEHNR and CDR2 FQNEAQ (reference sequence). Trimming pared 6 bases from V and 4 bases from J, leaving 16 bases between.

The J gene is TRBJ1-2, the V gene TRBV6-5; D perhaps matches TRBD1 (5 bases). Germline loops: CDR1 MNHEY, CDR2 SVGAGI. Deletions cut 4 bases from V and 9 bases from J, with 21 bases between. CDR3 size: 15 residues. The CDR3 DNA reads as TGTGCCAGCAGTTCCCCGGGGAGGGGTGTAGGGAGCTACACCTTC. This encodes CASSSPGRGVGSYTF.

The gene calls are TRBV2 and TRBJ2-3, with TRBD2 matching over 9 bases. V lost 8 bases, J lost 2 bases, and 5 bases stayed unmatched. The germline gives CDR1 SNHLY, CDR2 FYNNEI. The CDR3 sequence is 14 residues long. CDR3 nucleotides: TGTGCCAGCCTGGGACTAGCAGTCACAGATACGCAGTATTTT. This gives the protein CASLGLAVTDTQYF.

This chain connects TRBV9 to TRBJ1-1; 10 bases are shared with TRBD1. Losses at the gene ends were 0 bases for V and 0 bases for J; bases not matched to a gene: 8. In germline, CDR1 is SGDLS, CDR2 YYNGEE. CDR3 size: 18 residues. The CDR3 loop is CASSVGLGQGIMNTEAFF. Here the CDR3 DNA reads TGTGCCAGCAGCGTAGGGTTGGGACAGGGGATCATGAACACTGAAGCTTTCTTT.

The chain recombines TRBV21-1 with TRBJ1-2. TRBV21-1 is flagged as a pseudogene. The CDR3 loop spans 12 amino acids. This CDR3 reads CASIMEFYGYTF. The CDR3 DNA sequence: TGTGCCAGCATCATGGAGTTTTATGGCTACACCTTC.

Comments on this clone: A read error may account for a junction end that differs from germline. CDR3 sequence reads: CASSEGQGASYTF. The CDR3 nucleotides read TGTGCCAGCAGCGAAGGACAGGGGGCCAGCTACACCTTC. The rearrangement uses TRBV6-1 and TRBJ1-2; TRBD1 agrees at 11 bases. The CDR3 is 13 amino acids. CDR1 and CDR2 from the germline V gene are MNHNS and SASEGT.

This clone was seen only once. The genes are TRBV7-6 and TRBJ2-3; TRBD2 agrees at 9 bases. Germline trimming cut 2 bases from V and 3 bases from J; bases unmatched to any gene: 6. CDR1 and CDR2 from the germline V gene are SGHVS and FNYEAQ. CDR3 size: 16 residues. The CDR3 DNA reads as TGTGCCAGCAGCTTAACCAGCGGGGGGATTACAGATACGCAGTATTTT. Protein sequence: CASSLTSGGITDTQYF.

In this sample, this clone turned up once. This rearrangement joins TRBV14 to TRBJ2-1, with 12 nucleotides matching TRBD2. The CDR3 spans 16 residues. Trimming at V came to 1 base and at J to 11 bases, leaving 9 bases not matched to a gene. Germline V gene data show CDR1 as SGHDN and CDR2 as FVKESK. The CDR3 region has the DNA TGTGCCAGCAGCCAAGGTAGTCGGACTAGCGGGAACAAGCAGTTCTTC. Residues: CASSQGSRTSGNKQFF.

The chain uses TRBV19 and TRBJ2-5, with D maybe TRBD1 (5 bases). Looked up from germline, CDR1 is LNHDA and CDR2 is SQIVND (reference sequence). V was pared by 3 bases and J by 2 bases, with 13 bases between. This CDR3 comprises 15 residues. The CDR3 spells CASSIQWGPQETQYF. CDR3 bases: TGTGCCAGTAGTATCCAGTGGGGCCCTCAAGAGACCCAGTACTTC.

The chain couples TRBV30 to TRBJ1-2; the D gene is possibly TRBD1 (6 bases). CDR1 is GTSNPN, CDR2 SVGIG, per germline (reference sequence). Trimming took 8 bases from V and 4 from J, leaving 17 bases between them. There are 13 residues in the CDR3. CDR3 sequence reads: CARTVQGPYGYTF. The CDR3 bases are TGTGCCCGGACCGTACAGGGCCCCTATGGCTACACCTTC.

This clone has a single count. The CDR3 DNA reads as TGCGCCAGCAGCTTGCTAAGCGGGAGCTTCACAGATACGCAGTATTTT. As protein: CASSLLSGSFTDTQYF. The chain employs TRBV5-1 and TRBJ2-3; 8 nucleotides align to TRBD2. This CDR3 comprises 16 residues. Germline CDR1 and CDR2: SGHRS and YFSETQ. V shed 1 base and J 2 bases; nucleotides not matched to a gene: 6.

This clone was detected only once. CDR3 bases: TGCGCCAGCAGCCAAGGTTGGGGCGGGGGCGCAGCTCAGCCCCAGCATTTT. It yields the protein CASSQGWGGGAAQPQHF. The V gene is TRBV4-3, the J gene TRBJ1-5; D might be TRBD1 (6 bases). The germline V gene has CDR1 LGHNA and CDR2 YSLEER. Trimming left V 1 base short and J 6 bases short, with 19 bases between. The CDR3 contains 17 residues.

The rearrangement joins TRBV6-5 to TRBJ2-7; TRBD2 matches 7 bases. Germline lookup yields CDR1 MNHEY and CDR2 SVGAGI. The junction had 4 bases not matched to a gene; V was cut back by 0 bases and J by 2 bases. The CDR3 is 15 residues long. CDR3 amino acids: CASSYSGGVPYEQYF. CDR3 sequence (DNA): TGTGCCAGCAGTTACTCGGGAGGGGTCCCCTACGAGCAGTACTTC.